The 7 T cell receptor beta chains listed next were all sequenced from one sample in a study of blood T cell repertoires in COVID-19. Data came from immunoSEQ multiplex PCR; TCRdb stores just in-frame clones and leaves some out. The sample carries over 250,000 clones, roughly four fifths recorded once. The sequencing input was PBMCs or T cells enriched from blood (not recorded which). These TCRs come from a man aged 25-45 years with acute COVID-19.

V gene TRBV6-5 combines with J gene TRBJ1-5, with TRBD1 as a possible D gene (6 bases). The germline V gene has CDR1 MNHEY and CDR2 SVGAGI. The CDR3 has 14 amino acids. Trimming left V 6 bases short and J 5 bases short, with 14 bases between. CDR3 protein: CASRRGTRDQPQHF. CDR3 DNA sequence: TGTGCCAGCAGGAGGGGGACCCGAGATCAGCCCCAGCATTTT.

This chain links TRBV6-5 with TRBJ2-1, with TRBD2 identical over 7 bases. This CDR3 has 14 residues. CDR1 and CDR2 (germline): MNHEY, SVGAGI. V was pared by 11 bases and J by 4 bases, with 11 bases of the junction left unmatched. CDR3 sequence reads: CAGRLSGEYNEQFF. In nucleotides, the CDR3 is TGTGCCGGGAGACTAAGCGGGGAGTACAATGAGCAGTTCTTC.

The rearrangement uses TRBV25-1 and TRBJ1-5; D is unclear. With 6 bases removed from V and 2 bases from J, the gap between germline ends came to 17 bases. This CDR3 is 16 amino acids long. Germline values: CDR1 MGHDK, CDR2 SYGVNS. The CDR3 sequence is CASSPASNLGNQPQHF. For the CDR3, the DNA is TGTGCCAGCAGCCCCGCCTCAAACTTGGGCAATCAGCCCCAGCATTTT. The variable domain in full, completed from reference TRBV25-1 and TRBJ1-5, reads EADIYQTPRYLVIGTGKKITLECSQTMGHDKMYWYQQDPGMELHLIHYSYGVNSTEKGDLSSESTVSRIRTEHFPLTLESARPSHTSQYLCASSPASNLGNQPQHFGDGTRLSIL.

The chain combines TRBV19 with TRBJ1-2; D uncertain. Trimming took 1 base from V and 4 from J, leaving 7 bases between them. Germline assignment: CDR1 LNHDA and CDR2 SQIVND (reference sequence). The CDR3 is 13 amino acids. The CDR3 loop reads CASSIATVYGYTF. As DNA, the CDR3 is TGTGCCAGTAGTATAGCAACAGTCTATGGCTACACCTTC. Full variable domain (rest looked up from reference TRBV19 and TRBJ1-2): DGGITQSPKYLFRKEGQNVTLSCEQNLNHDAMYWYRQDPGQGLRLIYYSQIVNDFQKGDIAEGYSVSREKKESFPLTVTSAQKNPTAFYLCASSIATVYGYTFGSGTRLTVV.

The chain has TRBV19 and TRBJ1-2, with D uncertain. The germline gives CDR1 LNHDA, CDR2 SQIVND (reference sequence). There are 10 residues in the CDR3. Trimming left V 10 bases short and J 7 bases short, with 10 bases between. The CDR3 DNA is TGTGCCACAGACACCCGTGGCTACACCTTC. It specifies CATDTRGYTF.

DNA of the CDR3: TGTGCCAGCAGTGACTCCCCCGGGACAGCCTATGGCTACACCTTC. Its protein product is CASSDSPGTAYGYTF. This chain connects TRBV6-4 to TRBJ1-2; 7 nucleotides line up with TRBD1. The CDR3 is made up of 15 amino acids. CDR1 MRHNA and CDR2 SNTAGT come from the germline V gene. V lost 0 bases to trimming and J lost 4 bases; unmatched junction nucleotides: 5.

The CDR3 spells CASSQRGRGDTGELFF. CDR3 coding DNA: TGTGCCAGCAGCCAGAGGGGGCGGGGAGACACCGGGGAGCTGTTTTTT. The chain recombines TRBV14 with TRBJ2-2, with a tentative D call TRBD1 (7 bases). Trimming cost V 3 bases and J 3 bases, with 14 bases left between them. Germline CDR1 and CDR2: SGHDN and FVKESK. This CDR3 contains 16 residues.